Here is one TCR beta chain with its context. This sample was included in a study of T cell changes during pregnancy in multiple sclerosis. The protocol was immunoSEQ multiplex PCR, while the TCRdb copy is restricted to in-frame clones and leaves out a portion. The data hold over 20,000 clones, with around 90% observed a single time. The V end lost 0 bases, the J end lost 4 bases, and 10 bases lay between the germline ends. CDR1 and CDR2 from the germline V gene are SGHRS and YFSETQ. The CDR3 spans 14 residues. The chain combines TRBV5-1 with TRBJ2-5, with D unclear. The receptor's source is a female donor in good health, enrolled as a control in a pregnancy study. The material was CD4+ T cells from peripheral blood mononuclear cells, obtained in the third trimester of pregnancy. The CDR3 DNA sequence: TGCGCCAGCAGCTTGGACCCCCGAGGAGAGACCCAGTACTTC. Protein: CASSLDPRGETQYF.